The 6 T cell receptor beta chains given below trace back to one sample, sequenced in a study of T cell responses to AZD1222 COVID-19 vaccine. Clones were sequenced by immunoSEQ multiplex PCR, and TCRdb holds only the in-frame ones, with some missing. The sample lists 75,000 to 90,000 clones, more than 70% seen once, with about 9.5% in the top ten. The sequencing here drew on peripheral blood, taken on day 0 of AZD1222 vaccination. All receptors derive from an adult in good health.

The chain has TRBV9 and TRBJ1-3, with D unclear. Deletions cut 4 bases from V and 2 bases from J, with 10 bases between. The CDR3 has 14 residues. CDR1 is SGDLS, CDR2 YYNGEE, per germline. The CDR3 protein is CASSSGMTGNTIYF. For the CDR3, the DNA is TGTGCCAGCAGCAGTGGGATGACTGGAAACACCATATATTTT.

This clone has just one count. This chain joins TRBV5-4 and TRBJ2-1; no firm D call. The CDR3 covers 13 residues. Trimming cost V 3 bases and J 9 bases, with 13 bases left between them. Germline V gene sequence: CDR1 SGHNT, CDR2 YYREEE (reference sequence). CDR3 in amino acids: CASSSTPGSEQFF. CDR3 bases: TGTGCCAGCAGCTCGACCCCCGGCAGTGAGCAGTTCTTC.

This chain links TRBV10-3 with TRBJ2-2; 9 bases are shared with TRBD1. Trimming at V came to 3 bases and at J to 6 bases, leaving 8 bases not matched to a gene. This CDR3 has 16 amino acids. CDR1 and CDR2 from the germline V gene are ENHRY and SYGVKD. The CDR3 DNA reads TGTGCCATCAGTGAACCCGGACAGGGGTATTCCGGGGAGCTGTTTTTT. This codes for CAISEPGQGYSGELFF.

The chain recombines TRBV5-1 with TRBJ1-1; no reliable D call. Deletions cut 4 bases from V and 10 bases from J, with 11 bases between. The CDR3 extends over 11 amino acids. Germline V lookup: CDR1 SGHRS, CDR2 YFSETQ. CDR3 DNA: TGCGCCAGCAGCAATCGAGACGGAGCTTTCTTT. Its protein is CASSNRDGAFF.

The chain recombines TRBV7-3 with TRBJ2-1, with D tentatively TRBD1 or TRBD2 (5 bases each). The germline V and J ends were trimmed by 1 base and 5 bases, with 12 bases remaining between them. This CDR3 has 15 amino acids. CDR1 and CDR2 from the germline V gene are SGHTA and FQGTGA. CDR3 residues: CASSLMGEPNNEQFF. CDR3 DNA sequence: TGTGCCAGCAGCTTAATGGGGGAACCCAACAATGAGCAGTTCTTC.

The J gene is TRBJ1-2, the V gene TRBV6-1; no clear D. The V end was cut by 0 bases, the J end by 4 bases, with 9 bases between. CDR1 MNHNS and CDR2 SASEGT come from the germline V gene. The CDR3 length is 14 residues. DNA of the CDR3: TGTGCCAGCAGTGAAGCTGTGACAAGCTATGGCTACACCTTC. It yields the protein CASSEAVTSYGYTF.